This TCR beta chain derives from a study of blood T cell repertoires in COVID-19. Study-level information: Nucleic acid was either cDNA or gDNA, and it came from T cells, B-cell-depleted T cells, or PBMCs.

V lost 7 bases, J lost 4 bases, and 6 bases stayed unmatched. The CDR3 is 12 amino acids. The germline gives CDR1 SQVTM, CDR2 ANQGSEA. Seattle's enrolled individuals joined amid active infection and were then monitored longitudinally. In the original processing: Using reference gene primer amplification, nucleated cell counts were estimated. Profiled with immunoSEQ multiplex PCR; TCRdb holds only in-frame clones, not every one. That table gives V, J and clone size, and the DNA gave D and trimming. The sample lists about 180,000 clones; around 86% were seen once. The source of this sequence is an older woman with COVID-19, enrolled during active disease. V gene TRBV29-1 combines with J gene TRBJ1-1; 7 nucleotides match TRBD1. Sequencing was done on a sample of peripheral blood. CDR3 sequence reads: CSAGTAFTEAFF. The CDR3 region has the DNA TGCAGCGCTGGGACAGCATTCACTGAAGCTTTCTTT.